The clone carrying this T cell receptor (beta chain) has ten or more counts. The CDR3 loop spans 14 amino acids. Germline V gene lookup returns CDR1 ENHRY and CDR2 SYGVKD. V lost 3 bases to trimming and J lost 2 bases; unmatched junction nucleotides: 4. Hyperthyroidism counted as stable given no ophthalmopathy within 18 months of follow-up. People with hyperthyroidism were aged 18 to 65 and newly diagnosed, under 2 months' duration. These data are taken from a study of Graves' ophthalmopathy and Graves' hyperthyroidism. RNA transcripts yielded amplified TCR beta CDR3 regions. The workflow started with a first-round RT-PCR run with HTBI primers and then moved on to a second-round multiplex PCR. TCRdb processed the multiplex PCR reads anew with MiXCR; each CDR3 protein has one entry. This sample has roughly 350,000 distinct CDR3 sequences; roughly a sixth occur once, and the top ten carry roughly 2.3%.

The chain recombines TRBV10-3 with TRBJ2-7; 7 bases align to TRBD1. This receptor was obtained from an adult woman with stable Graves' hyperthyroidism. The sample comprised peripheral blood. CDR3: CAISDRDSTYEQYF. The CDR3 bases are TGTGCCATCAGTGACCGGGACAGTACCTACGAGCAGTACTTC.